This T cell receptor beta chain was captured in a study of siplizumab effects on memory and regulatory T cells. Study findings and constraints: Siplizumab, the agent tested, significantly reduced alloreactive sequences traceable to unstimulated CD4+ memory cells. Naive T cells seemed more diverse than memory cells; they also seemed major alloresponse contributors. Mapping to unstimulated subsets was achieved for only a minor fraction of alloreactive clones. Suppressive activity of Tregs proliferating in siplizumab cultures remained unconfirmed.

Details on this clone: Antigen: not known.

This table comes from immunoSEQ multiplex PCR, and its TCRdb copy is limited to in-frame clones, with some not included. Seen here are 60,000 or so clones, approximately 93% observed once, and the top ten hold less than 45%. The receptor was derived from a human donor in good health. The specimen sequenced was CD8+ T cells sorted from blood.

CDR3 sequence: CASGLAGAGELFF. In DNA form, the CDR3 reads TGTGCCAGCGGACTAGCGGGAGCCGGGGAGCTGTTTTTT. The rearrangement uses TRBV19 and TRBJ2-2; 13 positions agree with TRBD2. V shed 9 bases and J 6 bases; nucleotides not matched to a gene: 1. The germline CDR1 and CDR2 sequences are LNHDA and SQIVND (reference sequence). CDR3 length: 13 residues. The entire variable domain, with the rest obtained from reference TRBV19 and TRBJ2-2, is as follows: DGGITQSPKYLFRKEGQNVTLSCEQNLNHDAMYWYRQDPGQGLRLIYYSQIVNDFQKGDIAEGYSVSREKKESFPLTVTSAQKNPTAFYLCASGLAGAGELFFGEGSRLTVL.